The 32 T cell receptor beta chains given below trace back to one sample, sequenced in a study of T cell responses to AZD1222 COVID-19 vaccine. TCRdb keeps only in-frame clones here, not all; method: immunoSEQ multiplex PCR. This table holds some 150,000 clones, about 89% found once. The sequencing here drew on peripheral blood, taken on day 0 of AZD1222 vaccination. These receptors all stem from an adult in good health.

The chain recombines TRBV7-2 with TRBJ1-2; D is unclear. CDR3 length equals 14 residues. Germline V lookup: CDR1 SGHTA, CDR2 FQGNSA. V shed 1 base and J shed 5 bases, with 11 bases lying between them. The CDR3 here is CASSLVVSDYGYTF. The CDR3 DNA reads TGTGCCAGCAGCTTAGTCGTCAGCGATTATGGCTACACCTTC.

Ten or more counts support this clone. The V gene is TRBV3-1 (or the pseudogene TRBV3-2), the J gene TRBJ2-7; D is tentatively TRBD1 or TRBD2 (5 bases each). CDR1 is LGHDT and CDR2 is YNNKEL in the germline V gene (reference sequence). Trimming shortened V by 0 bases and J by 2 bases, and 11 bases separated the two germline ends. The CDR3 contains 15 residues. The CDR3 loop is CASSQEWDGAYEQYF. The CDR3 nucleotides are TGTGCCAGCAGCCAAGAATGGGACGGCGCCTACGAGCAGTACTTC.

This chain links TRBV21-1 with TRBJ2-7; the table's D call of TRBD2 was not tested on the DNA. TRBV21-1 is reported as a pseudogene. There are 14 residues in the CDR3. CDR3 protein: CASSKEEGTYEQYF. Here the CDR3 DNA reads TGTGCCAGCAGCAAAGAGGAGGGGACCTACGAGCAGTACTTC.

CDR3 DNA sequence: TGTGCCTCCCGGGTCCCGACAGGGACCGCAGATACGCAGTATTTT. Protein sequence: CASRVPTGTADTQYF. This chain connects TRBV7-2 to TRBJ2-3, with 7 bases lining up with TRBD1. Germline values: CDR1 SGHTA, CDR2 FQGNSA. The CDR3 has 15 amino acids. The J segment lost 4 bases and the V segment lost 11 bases, leaving 15 bases of the junction unmatched. Supplemented by reference TRBV7-2 and TRBJ2-3, the full variable domain reads GAGVSQSPSNKVTEKGKDVELRCDPISGHTALYWYRQSLGQGLEFLIYFQGNSAPDKSGLPSDRFSAERTGGSVSTLTIQRTQQEDSAVYLCASRVPTGTADTQYFGPGTRLTVL.

This rearrangement joins TRBV19 to TRBJ1-2; 8 nucleotides agree with TRBD1. V dropped 7 bases and J dropped 7; count of bases not matched to a gene: 8. Germline lookup yields CDR1 LNHDA and CDR2 SQIVND (reference sequence). The CDR3 runs 13 residues. CDR3 nucleotides: TGTGCCAGTACCCAGCAGGGGGCTGCTGGCTACACCTTC. Its translation is CASTQQGAAGYTF.

The V call is TRBV7-9, the J call TRBJ1-1; D possibly corresponds to TRBD1 (5 bases). Germline CDR1 reads SEHNR; CDR2 reads FQNEAQ (reference sequence). CDR3 size: 14 residues. Trimming took off 3 bases at V and 7 bases at J, with 15 bases between the two ends. Here the CDR3 reads CASSFSAPGGEAFF. The CDR3 nucleotides read TGTGCCAGCAGCTTTTCTGCACCCGGGGGTGAAGCTTTCTTT. Based on the CDR3 plus reference TRBV7-9 and TRBJ1-1, the full variable domain is DTGVSQNPRHKITKRGQNVTFRCDPISEHNRLYWYRQTLGQGPEFLTYFQNEAQLEKSRLLSDRFSAERPKGSFSTLEIQRTEQGDSAMYLCASSFSAPGGEAFFGQGTRLTVV.

This sequence joins TRBV12-3 or TRBV12-4 and TRBJ2-1, with D hard to call. The CDR3 runs 13 residues. V lost 6 bases, J lost 7 bases, and 13 bases lay in between. The CDR3 loop reads CASRTLKGNEQFF. CDR3 sequence (DNA): TGTGCCAGCAGAACCCTGAAAGGGAATGAGCAGTTCTTC.

This chain uses TRBV5-5 with TRBJ2-7; no firm D call. The CDR3 is 14 residues long. Trimming removed 2 bases at V and 0 bases at J, with 9 bases between. CDR1 is SGHKS, CDR2 YYEKEE, per germline (reference sequence). The CDR3 loop reads CASSFGPSSYEQYF. DNA for the CDR3: TGTGCCAGCAGCTTCGGTCCGAGCTCCTACGAGCAGTACTTC.

This chain uses TRBV3-1 (or the pseudogene TRBV3-2) with TRBJ2-2, with TRBD2 matching over 8 bases. Trimming cost V 1 base and J 5 bases; bases outside gene matches: 6. The CDR3 has 16 amino acids. Germline CDR1 and CDR2: LGHDT and YNNKEL (reference sequence). CDR3 sequence reads: CASSQGSGSGTGELFF. The CDR3, as DNA: TGTGCCAGCAGCCAAGGGAGCGGGAGTGGGACCGGGGAGCTGTTTTTT.

CDR3 residues: CASSLGLLPLAKNIQYF. The CDR3 DNA follows: TGTGCCAGCAGCTTAGGACTCTTGCCACTAGCCAAAAACATTCAGTACTTC. The rearrangement joins TRBV13 to TRBJ2-4; no clear D. Germline CDR1 and CDR2: PRHDT and FYEKMQ (reference sequence). The CDR3 sequence is 17 residues long. The V and J ends lost 0 bases and 0 bases respectively, with 12 bases between them.

The chain combines TRBV4-2 with TRBJ1-4; 10 nucleotides line up with TRBD1. The junction had 7 bases not matched to a gene; V was cut back by 1 base and J by 8 bases. The CDR3 has 16 residues. The germline CDR1 and CDR2 sequences are LGHNA and YNFKEQ. The CDR3 spells CASSQGRQGAGEKLFF. In nucleotides, the CDR3 is TGTGCCAGCAGCCAAGGTCGACAGGGGGCTGGAGAAAAACTGTTTTTT.

This sequence joins TRBV7-9 and TRBJ2-7, with D uncertain. Germline loops: CDR1 SEHNR, CDR2 FQNEAQ (reference sequence). V was shortened by 0 bases and J by 3 bases, with 12 bases between the two germline ends. The CDR3 is 15 residues long. The CDR3 sequence is CASSLAEGIDYEQYF. The CDR3 nucleotides read TGTGCCAGCAGCTTAGCGGAAGGGATAGACTACGAGCAGTACTTC.

CDR3 amino acids: CASSVGSGNGEAFF. The CDR3 region has the DNA TGTGCCAGCAGCGTAGGAAGCGGGAACGGTGAAGCTTTCTTT. The chain joins TRBV9 to TRBJ1-1; no clear D. Germline V CDR1 and CDR2: SGDLS, YYNGEE. There are 14 residues in the CDR3. The V end lost 0 bases, the J end lost 7 bases, and 13 bases lay between the germline ends.

DNA of the CDR3: TGTGCCAGCAGCCCGGGACTAGGCCCCTACGAGCAGTACTTC. Residues: CASSPGLGPYEQYF. V is TRBV3-1 (or the pseudogene TRBV3-2) and J is TRBJ2-7; 8 bases line up with TRBD2. Per germline, CDR1 LGHDT and CDR2 YNNKEL (reference sequence). With V trimmed by 4 bases and J by 2 bases, 4 bases remained unmatched. This CDR3 has 14 residues.

The rearrangement uses TRBV6-5 and TRBJ1-2; the D gene is possibly TRBD1 (5 bases). Trimming left V 0 bases short and J 8 bases short, with 16 bases between. Germline V lookup: CDR1 MNHEY, CDR2 SVGAGI. CDR3 length: 15 residues. DNA for the CDR3: TGTGCCAGCAGTTACTCGGGACGCCTAACTAGGGGCTACACCTTC. This sequence encodes CASSYSGRLTRGYTF.

The chain couples TRBV5-1 to TRBJ2-6, with 8 positions matching TRBD1. J was trimmed by 0 bases and V by 5 bases; bases with no gene match: 10. Per the germline V gene, CDR1 is SGHRS and CDR2 is YFSETQ. The CDR3 is 18 amino acids. CDR3 loop: CASRTAGTGLSGANVLTF. DNA for the CDR3: TGCGCCAGCAGAACCGCCGGGACAGGTCTCTCTGGGGCCAACGTCCTGACTTTC.

The rearrangement links TRBV19 to TRBJ1-5; D is uncertain. The CDR3 covers 13 residues. Deletions cut 5 bases from V and 3 bases from J, with 8 bases between. Germline V CDR1 and CDR2: LNHDA, SQIVND (reference sequence). The CDR3 region has the DNA TGTGCCAGTAGTCTGGGGTCCAATCAGCCCCAGCATTTT. Its protein product is CASSLGSNQPQHF. The full variable domain, completed using reference TRBV19 and TRBJ1-5, is DGGITQSPKYLFRKEGQNVTLSCEQNLNHDAMYWYRQDPGQGLRLIYYSQIVNDFQKGDIAEGYSVSREKKESFPLTVTSAQKNPTAFYLCASSLGSNQPQHFGDGTRLSIL.

The chain joins TRBV5-1 to TRBJ1-2, with D perhaps TRBD1 (5 bases). Germline V CDR1 and CDR2: SGHRS, YFSETQ. This CDR3 is 15 amino acids long. The V and J ends lost 3 bases and 8 bases respectively, with 20 bases between them. CDR3 loop: CASSSPSGSQSGYTF. The CDR3 coding sequence is TGCGCCAGCAGCTCACCGTCAGGGTCCCAAAGCGGCTACACCTTC.

This sequence joins TRBV28 and TRBJ1-4, with 7 positions matching TRBD1. Trimming took 10 bases from V and 2 from J; bases not matched to a gene: 7. Germline V gene lookup returns CDR1 MDHEN and CDR2 SYDVKM. CDR3 size: 14 residues. CDR3 residues: CAIAGGPTNEKLFF. Here the CDR3 DNA reads TGTGCCATCGCAGGGGGACCTACTAATGAAAAACTGTTTTTT.

This chain links TRBV19 with TRBJ1-5; no definite D call. CDR3 size: 15 residues. In germline, CDR1 is LNHDA, CDR2 SQIVND (reference sequence). The ends were cut back, 8 bases at V and 0 bases at J, with 14 bases in the middle. The CDR3 sequence is CASCGVLNSNQPQHF. In nucleotides, the CDR3 is TGTGCCAGTTGCGGGGTACTAAATAGCAATCAGCCCCAGCATTTT.

V gene TRBV5-1 combines with J gene TRBJ1-1; tentative D call: TRBD1 (5 bases). There are 14 residues in the CDR3. V shed 0 bases and J shed 7 bases, with 13 bases lying between them. In germline, CDR1 is SGHRS, CDR2 YFSETQ. CDR3 nucleotides: TGCGCCAGCAGCTTGGTCTCCCGCGGGGGTGAAGCTTTCTTT. It is translated as CASSLVSRGGEAFF.

This clone was seen just once. The chain carries TRBV21-1 and TRBJ2-7; the listed D gene, TRBD1, was not tested against the DNA. TRBV21-1 is listed as a pseudogene. The CDR3 runs to 15 residues. CDR3 protein: CASSARDRVTYEQYF. CDR3 DNA: TGTGCCAGCAGCGCCCGGGACAGGGTCACCTACGAGCAGTACTTC.

The CDR3 sequence is CASSLQDSPRWEHYEQYF. CDR3 bases: TGTGCCAGCAGCTTGCAAGACTCCCCTCGGTGGGAACACTACGAGCAGTACTTC. The chain couples TRBV11-2 to TRBJ2-7; D is uncertain. Germline lookup yields CDR1 SGHAT and CDR2 FQNNGV. CDR3 length: 18 amino acids. V was trimmed by 3 bases and J by 3 bases, leaving 24 bases between them.

The chain joins TRBV7-2 to TRBJ2-1; a possible D gene is TRBD1 (6 bases). V lost 1 base and J 10 bases, leaving 14 bases between the germline ends. The CDR3 length is 14 residues. Germline loops: CDR1 SGHTA, CDR2 FQGNSA. The CDR3 loop reads CASSLVSRGTEQFF. The CDR3 DNA follows: TGTGCCAGCAGCTTAGTTTCCAGGGGCACAGAGCAGTTCTTC.

V and J are TRBV4-1 and TRBJ2-5; D is ambiguous. The CDR3 spans 16 residues. Germline-derived CDR1 and CDR2 are MGHRA and YSYEKL. Trimming took 0 bases from V and 1 from J, leaving 12 bases between them. The CDR3 DNA reads as TGCGCCAGCAGCCAAGATTTCAGACGCGTCCAAGAGACCCAGTACTTC. Translated, it gives CASSQDFRRVQETQYF.

The gene calls are TRBV28 and TRBJ1-5; D is undetermined. In germline, CDR1 is MDHEN, CDR2 SYDVKM. Trimming took 8 bases from V and 2 from J, leaving 1 base between them. The CDR3 has 10 amino acids. The chain's CDR3 is CASGNQPQHF. CDR3 DNA: TGTGCCAGCGGCAATCAGCCCCAGCATTTT.

The chain combines TRBV6-2 or TRBV6-3 with TRBJ1-1; perhaps TRBD1 as D (5 bases). This CDR3 has 17 amino acids. CDR1 is MNHEY, CDR2 SVGEGT, per germline. V lost 3 bases and J 3 bases, leaving 20 bases between the germline ends. The CDR3 protein is CASSYHPGGAGDTEAFF. The CDR3 DNA follows: TGTGCCAGCAGTTATCATCCGGGGGGTGCGGGCGACACTGAAGCTTTCTTT.

This sequence joins TRBV29-1 and TRBJ1-1; 11 bases line up with TRBD1. After removal of 7 bases from V and 2 bases from J, the junction contained 9 bases not matched to a gene. The CDR3 runs 15 residues. Per germline, CDR1 SQVTM and CDR2 ANQGSEA. CDR3 region: CSAGDRGSHNTEAFF. The CDR3 DNA reads as TGCAGCGCCGGGGACAGGGGGTCTCACAACACTGAAGCTTTCTTT. Together with reference TRBV29-1 and TRBJ1-1, the CDR3 gives the full variable domain: SAVISQKPSRDICQRGTSLTIQCQVDSQVTMMFWYRQQPGQSLTLIATANQGSEATYESGFVIDKFPISRPNLTFSTLTVSNMSPEDSSIYLCSAGDRGSHNTEAFFGQGTRLTVV.

J is TRBJ2-7 and V is TRBV7-6; 10 bases agree with TRBD2. The CDR3 extends over 15 amino acids. Germline CDR1 and CDR2: SGHVS and FNYEAQ. Trimming took 5 bases from V and 3 from J; bases not matched to a gene: 7. The DNA for the CDR3 is TGTGCCAGCAGCCCCACTAGCGGGATAGACTACGAGCAGTACTTC. Translation: CASSPTSGIDYEQYF.

This chain links TRBV28 with TRBJ1-3, with unresolved D. CDR3 length equals 16 residues. The ends were cut back, 7 bases at V and 4 bases at J, with 20 bases in the middle. CDR1 and CDR2 from the germline V gene are MDHEN and SYDVKM. The CDR3 loop reads CASTPGRGIVGNTIYF. The CDR3 DNA reads as TGTGCCAGCACCCCAGGACGAGGGATAGTCGGAAACACCATATATTTT. The full variable domain, completed using reference TRBV28 and TRBJ1-3, is DVKVTQSSRYLVKRTGEKVFLECVQDMDHENMFWYRQDPGLGLRLIYFSYDVKMKEKGDIPEGYSVSREKKERFSLILESASTNQTSMYLCASTPGRGIVGNTIYFGEGSWLTVV.

This chain uses TRBV9 with TRBJ2-7, with D hard to call. Germline V CDR1 and CDR2: SGDLS, YYNGEE. The CDR3 has 13 amino acids. Trimming shortened V by 2 bases and J by 3 bases, and 9 bases separated the two germline ends. The DNA of the CDR3 is TGTGCCAGCAGCGTTAGTTCCGACTACGAGCAGTACTTC. Translating it yields CASSVSSDYEQYF. The variable domain in full, with the rest retrieved from reference TRBV9 and TRBJ2-7, is DSGVTQTPKHLITATGQRVTLRCSPRSGDLSVYWYQQSLDQGLQFLIQYYNGEERAKGNILERFSAQQFPDLHSELNLSSLELGDSALYFCASSVSSDYEQYFGPGTRLTVT.

The chain is built from TRBV24-1 and TRBJ2-3, with TRBD2 matching over 7 bases. This CDR3 comprises 15 residues. Germline V CDR1 and CDR2: KGHDR, SFDVKD. With V trimmed by 6 bases and J by 2 bases, 7 bases remained unmatched. CDR3 region: CATSFERDATDTQYF. In DNA, the CDR3 is TGTGCCACCAGTTTCGAGCGGGACGCCACAGATACGCAGTATTTT.